This TCR beta chain was profiled in a study of T cell responses to AZD1222 COVID-19 vaccine. A note on this clone: As yet, its antigen is unknown.

Profiled with immunoSEQ multiplex PCR; TCRdb holds only in-frame clones, not every one. The top ten hold less than 3.5% of the sample, which has 150,000 or so clones, around 90% seen once. The J segment lost 4 bases and the V segment lost 4 bases, leaving 1 base of the junction unmatched. This CDR3 region has 13 residues. Per the germline V gene, CDR1 is LGHNA and CDR2 is YSLEER. Study-level findings and limits: Seropositive status at baseline applied to only a handful of AZD1222 recipients.

The rearrangement joins TRBV4-3 to TRBJ2-1; TRBD1 matches 7 bases. Sequences were derived from peripheral blood, sampled on day 0 of AZD1222 vaccination. This sequence originates from an adult in good health. CDR3: CASSPDRYNEQFF. CDR3 in DNA: TGCGCCAGCAGCCCGGACAGGTACAATGAGCAGTTCTTC.